The present T cell receptor (beta chain) was sequenced within a study of HIV-infected children after antiretroviral therapy interruption. Study context: All children had CD4+ count above 500 and viral load below 50 copies/ml. Samples from the continuous-treatment group were taken at weeks 0, 48 and 150.

This clonotype was counted ten times or more. RNA-based 3' RACE libraries used unique molecular identifiers. MiXCR, run by TCRdb on the 3' RACE reads, gives a single entry per CDR3 protein. The table lists about 15,000 distinct CDR3 sequences, 3% to 3.5% of them singletons, with roughly 5.1% in the top ten. The sample's treatment: PENTA 11 planned treatment interruption arm or continuous ART arm. The CDR3 runs 16 residues. V and J are TRBV21-1 and TRBJ1-2; the DNA was not used to check the table's D call, TRBD1. TRBV21-1 is annotated as a pseudogene. This material consisted of CD45RA+ CD4+ T cells from PBMCs, taken from a donor given antiretroviral therapy, either interrupted or continuous. Subset in this sample: naive CD4+ CD45RA+ CD45RO- T cells. The clonotype was recovered from a child aged 2 to 17 with HIV. CDR3 sequence reads: CASSKGNGRGRYGYTF. DNA of the CDR3: TGTGCCAGCAGCAAAGGAAACGGCAGGGGGCGGTATGGCTACACCTTC.